This TCR beta chain comes out of a study of T cell repertoires in ileal Crohn's disease (dated by TCRdb to about 2019). A note on the overall study: The median duration of disease was roughly 8.2 years, and at the time of surgery 35% of patients were active smokers. About half of the patients received postoperative therapy: about 10 received thiopurines and about 19 received anti-TNF agents. All patients had surgery for a complication: stricturing disease in about 60% and penetrating disease in about 39%. Running in parallel with the study was a multicentre cohort set up to find predictors of early endoscopic recurrence following ileocolonic resection. A prospective multicentre cohort supplied the 55 to 65 Crohn's disease patients whose TCR repertoires were analysed. Endoscopic postoperative recurrence was defined as a Rutgeerts score above i0. A total of roughly 170 mucosal samples from 57 patients were sequenced, with samples obtained at several locations on the surgical specimen and at postoperative endoscopy. Overall results and qualifications from the work: Mucosal CD4 and CD8 T cells were sorted and sequenced only in a subgroup of patients, the size of which was not stated. Endoscopic recurrence was found to be associated with higher high-frequency clone percentages at surgery, and recurrence was observed in all patients with clonality above 26.8% (18/57). Compared with CD4 T cells, sorted CD8 T cells held more high-frequency clones, which suggests that the mucosal expansions were mostly CD8. A significantly higher proportion of clonal expansions was observed in active smokers at surgery than in non-smokers (25.9% vs 17.9%, p=0.02).

CDR1 and CDR2 are drawn from the germline V gene: SGDLS, YYNGEE. The CDR3 numbers 15 residues from cysteine through phenylalanine. The kept DNA is CDR3 alone, 45 bases in frame from the first base. Relative to germline, V is 6 bases shorter and J is 1 base shorter, with 13 bases between their ends. A note on this clone: Its cognate antigen has yet to be identified. Base qualities are not recorded, but no much larger clone differs from it by a single base.

Lamina propria lymphocytes from surgical specimens were isolated on a Ficoll-hypaque gradient before cell sorting. Eligible patients were adults with ileal or ileocolonic Crohn's disease who had an indication for ileocolonic resection. CD4 and CD8 T cells were sorted on a BD FACSAria III with mean purity above 97%. Library method: the immunoSEQ multiplex PCR assay. Adaptive Biotechnology amplified CDR3 regions from genomic DNA with a two-step multiplex PCR that controlled for amplification bias. In the first PCR, primers covered every V and J gene segment, and in the second PCR, barcodes and Illumina adapters were added. CDR3 libraries were sequenced on an Illumina instrument. As for how the authors treated the data: Vendor-provided pipelines were combined with custom analysis of raw data in R/Bioconductor under R version 3.3.0. Clonality, which ranges from 0 to 1, was calculated as the inverse of the normalised Shannon entropy across all productive clones. High-frequency clones were defined as the share of the repertoire taken up by the top 100 clones, keeping only clones that passed a 95% confidence test. Repertoire diversity was measured with the Simpson index, and overlap between samples was measured with the Morisita-Horn index. Not all clones reach the TCRdb copy of this immuneACCESS table, which keeps in-frame sequences only. Checked studies attribute under half of the gap to unresolved V genes and leave the rest unexplained. V and J calls and clone size follow that table, whereas D and trimming were derived from the DNA. This sample is represented by 2,000 or so clones; around 74% of them were singletons. Approximately 13% of the sample belongs to the ten largest clones.

This TCR came from an adult with Crohn's disease. Some clones in this sample may be carry-over from other donors' samples. The sequence links TRBV9 to TRBJ2-2; the D gene is perhaps TRBD2, from 5 matching bases. Sequencing input: CD8+ T cells from ileum. For the CDR3, the sequence is CASTGLVENTGELFF. Here is the DNA: TGTGCCAGCACCGGACTGGTGGAGAACACCGGGGAGCTGTTTTTT.